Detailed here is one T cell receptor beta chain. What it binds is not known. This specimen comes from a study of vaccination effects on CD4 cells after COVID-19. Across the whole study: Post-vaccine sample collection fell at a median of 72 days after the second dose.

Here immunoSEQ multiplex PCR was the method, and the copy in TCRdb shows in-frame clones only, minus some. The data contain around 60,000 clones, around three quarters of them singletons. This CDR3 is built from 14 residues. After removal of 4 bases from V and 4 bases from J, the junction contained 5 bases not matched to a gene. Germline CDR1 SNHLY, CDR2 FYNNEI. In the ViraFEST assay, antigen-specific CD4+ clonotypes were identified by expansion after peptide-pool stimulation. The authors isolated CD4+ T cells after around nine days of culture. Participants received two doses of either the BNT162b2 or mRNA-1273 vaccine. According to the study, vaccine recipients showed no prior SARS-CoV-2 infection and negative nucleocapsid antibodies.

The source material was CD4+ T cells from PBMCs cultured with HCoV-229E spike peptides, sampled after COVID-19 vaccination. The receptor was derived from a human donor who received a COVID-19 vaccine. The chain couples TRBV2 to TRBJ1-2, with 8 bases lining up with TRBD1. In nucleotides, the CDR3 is TGTGCCAGCAGTGCGGACAGGGTGGCCTATGGCTACACCTTC. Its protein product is CASSADRVAYGYTF.